This T cell receptor (beta chain) was obtained from a study of PD-L1 blockade in urothelial cancer. The germline V gene encodes CDR1 LNHDA and CDR2 SQIVND (reference sequence). Trimming took 7 bases from V and 1 from J, leaving 13 bases between them. This CDR3 is 14 amino acids long. Some clones are missing from TCRdb's copy, which holds only in-frame ones; the method was immunoSEQ multiplex PCR. The sample consists of approximately 39,000 clones, around 89% of them appearing once. Source: PBMCs, taken around atezolizumab (anti-PD-L1) treatment. The TCR was taken from a man in his 60s with urothelial cancer. V usage is TRBV19 and J usage is TRBJ1-2; D unclear. The CDR3 DNA is TGTGCCAGTACGTTGGCGGTGGTTAACTATGGCTACACCTTC. Translated: CASTLAVVNYGYTF.